A selection of T cell receptor beta chains follows, all from one sample in a study of blood T cell repertoires in COVID-19. The table came from immunoSEQ multiplex PCR; TCRdb's copy has only in-frame clones and leaves some out. The sample lists almost 300,000 clones; approximately 89% were seen once. The sequencing input was peripheral blood. The receptors shown here come from a woman in her twenties or thirties with COVID-19, enrolled during active disease. CDR3s include the opening cysteine and the closing phenylalanine or tryptophan. D genes are given only for firm matches. A clone size is listed for some rows: how often the clone was seen (once, few, many), or a class if it is expanded.

j_call | clone_size | v_call | d_call | cdr3_nt | cdr3_aa
TRBJ2-7 | . | TRBV7-9 | . | TGTGCCAGCAGCTTCACAGGGCCCTACGAGCAGTACTTC | CASSFTGPYEQYF
TRBJ1-5 | . | TRBV6-5 | . | TGTGCCAGCAGTCCGTTTCCGGGGAGTCAGCCCCAGCATTTT | CASSPFPGSQPQHF
TRBJ1-2 | few | TRBV3-1/TRBV3-2 | . | TGTGCCAGCAGCCGGGGGGAGGGGCGCGGTGGCTACACCTTC | CASSRGEGRGGYTF
TRBJ2-1 | . | TRBV30 | TRBD2 | TGTGCCTGGAGTAAATTACTAGCGGGGGGGCCCAGCAATGAGCAGTTCTTC | CAWSKLLAGGPSNEQFF
TRBJ2-7 | . | TRBV24-1 | TRBD2 | TGTGCCACCAGTGATCGACTAGCGCGTGAGCAGTACTTC | CATSDRLAREQYF
TRBJ2-7 | few | TRBV12-3/TRBV12-4 | TRBD1 | TGTGCCAGCAGCTTGACAGGGGGCTACGAGCAGTACTTC | CASSLTGGYEQYF
TRBJ2-3 | . | TRBV6-5 | TRBD2 | TGTGCCGTCAACACCCTAGCGGGGGGGACAGATACGCAGTATTTT | CAVNTLAGGTDTQYF
TRBJ2-3 | once | TRBV2 | . | TGTGCCAGCATCAGAGAAGGGGTTCAAGATACGCAGTATTTT | CASIREGVQDTQYF
TRBJ1-4 | . | TRBV28 | . | TGTGCCAGCAGTTTATTGGGCAGGGGAGTGGGAGAAAAACTGTTTTTT | CASSLLGRGVGEKLFF
TRBJ2-7 | . | TRBV15 | TRBD2 | TGTGCCACCAGCAGAGACCTGGTACTAGCGGGGGAGATCTACGAGCAGTACTTC | CATSRDLVLAGEIYEQYF
TRBJ2-7 | . | TRBV21-1 | . | TGTGCCAGCAGCACCGGACAAAACCCCTACGAGCAGTACTTC | CASSTGQNPYEQYF
TRBJ2-7 | . | TRBV27 | . | TGTGCCAGCAGTTTATGGGGGGACTCCTACGAGCAGTACTTC | CASSLWGDSYEQYF
TRBJ1-2 | . | TRBV5-4 | . | TGTGCCAGCAGCAATGACCTGGGGGGGCTCTATGGCTACACCTTC | CASSNDLGGLYGYTF
TRBJ1-3 | . | TRBV2 | . | TGTGCCAGCAGTGAATTCAGTGATGGAAACACCATATATTTT | CASSEFSDGNTIYF
TRBJ2-7 | . | TRBV7-6 | . | TGTGCCAGCAGCCTCTATCCCGGGGGCGAGCAGTACTTC | CASSLYPGGEQYF